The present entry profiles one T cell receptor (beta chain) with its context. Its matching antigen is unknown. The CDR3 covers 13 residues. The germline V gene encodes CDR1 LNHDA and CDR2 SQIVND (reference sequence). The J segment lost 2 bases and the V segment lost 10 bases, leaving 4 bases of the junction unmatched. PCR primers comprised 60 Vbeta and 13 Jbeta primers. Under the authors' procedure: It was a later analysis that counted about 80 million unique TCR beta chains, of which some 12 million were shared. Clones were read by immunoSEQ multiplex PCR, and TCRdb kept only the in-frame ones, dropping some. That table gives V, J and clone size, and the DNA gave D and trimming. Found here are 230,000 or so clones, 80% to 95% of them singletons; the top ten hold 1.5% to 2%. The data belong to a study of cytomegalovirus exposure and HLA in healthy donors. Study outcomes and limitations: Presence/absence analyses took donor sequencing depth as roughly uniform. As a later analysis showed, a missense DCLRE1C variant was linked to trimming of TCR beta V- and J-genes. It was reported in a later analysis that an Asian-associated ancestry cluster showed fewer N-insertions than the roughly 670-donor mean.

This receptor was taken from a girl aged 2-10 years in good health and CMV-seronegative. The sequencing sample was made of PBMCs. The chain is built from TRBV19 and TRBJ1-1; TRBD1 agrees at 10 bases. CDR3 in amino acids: CATRTGGNTEAFF. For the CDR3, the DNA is TGTGCCACCAGGACAGGGGGAAACACTGAAGCTTTCTTT.